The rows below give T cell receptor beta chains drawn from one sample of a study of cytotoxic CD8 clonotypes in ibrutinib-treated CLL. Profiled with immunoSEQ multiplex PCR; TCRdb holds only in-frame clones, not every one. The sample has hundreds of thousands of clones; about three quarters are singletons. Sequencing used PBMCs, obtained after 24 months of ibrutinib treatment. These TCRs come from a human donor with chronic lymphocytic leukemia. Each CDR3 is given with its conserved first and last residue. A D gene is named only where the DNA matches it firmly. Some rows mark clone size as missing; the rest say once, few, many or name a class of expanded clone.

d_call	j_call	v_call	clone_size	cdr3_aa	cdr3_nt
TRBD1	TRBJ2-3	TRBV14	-	CASSAHLGQGPDTQYF	TGTGCCAGCAGCGCGCACCTGGGACAGGGGCCTGATACGCAGTATTTT
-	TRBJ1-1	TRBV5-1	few	CASSFEGTEAFF	TGCGCCAGCAGCTTCGAGGGAACCGAAGCTTTCTTT
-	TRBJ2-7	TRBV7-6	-	CASSPEGDEQYF	TGTGCCAGCAGCCCCGAGGGCGACGAGCAGTACTTC
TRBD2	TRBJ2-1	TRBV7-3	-	CASSLLAGGSYNEQFF	TGTGCCAGCAGCTTACTAGCGGGAGGCTCCTACAATGAGCAGTTCTTC
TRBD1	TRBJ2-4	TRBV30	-	CAWSWDREKNIQYF	TGTGCCTGGAGCTGGGACAGGGAAAAAAACATTCAGTACTTC
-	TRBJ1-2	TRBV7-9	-	CASRPASGGLYGYTF	TGTGCCAGCAGGCCGGCCTCTGGGGGGCTCTATGGCTACACCTTC
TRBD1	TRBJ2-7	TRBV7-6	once	CASSLQGTGIHEQYF	TGTGCCAGCAGCTTACAAGGGACAGGGATCCACGAGCAGTACTTC
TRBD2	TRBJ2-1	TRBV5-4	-	CASSGAGEVSGEQFF	TGTGCCAGCAGCGGAGCGGGAGAAGTATCTGGTGAGCAGTTCTTC
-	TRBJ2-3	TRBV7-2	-	CASSLLAVSTDTQYF	TGTGCCAGCAGCCTGTTAGCGGTGAGCACAGATACGCAGTATTTT
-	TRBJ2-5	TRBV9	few	CASSVVGGETQYF	TGTGCCAGCAGCGTAGTAGGTGGAGAGACCCAGTACTTC
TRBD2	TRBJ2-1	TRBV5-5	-	CASSLETSGNPGSYNEQFF	TGTGCCAGCAGCTTGGAAACTAGCGGGAACCCCGGCTCCTACAATGAGCAGTTCTTC
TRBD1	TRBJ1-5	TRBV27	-	CASSTDRGRQPQHF	TGTGCCAGCAGCACCGACAGGGGACGTCAGCCCCAGCATTTT
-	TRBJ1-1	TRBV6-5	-	CASSYLGGGTEAFF	TGTGCCAGCAGTTACCTTGGGGGGGGCACTGAAGCTTTCTTT
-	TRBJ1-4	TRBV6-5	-	CASSQSRTNEKLFF	TGTGCCAGCAGCCAGAGCAGGACTAATGAAAAACTGTTTTTT
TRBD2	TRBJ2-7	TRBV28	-	CASMTSGRVDEQYF	TGTGCCAGCATGACTAGCGGGAGAGTCGACGAGCAGTACTTC
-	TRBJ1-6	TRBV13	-	CASSLSPGDWDSPLHF	TGTGCCAGCAGCTTAAGCCCAGGGGACTGGGATTCACCCCTCCACTTT
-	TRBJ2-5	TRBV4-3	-	CASSQEGSGQMETQYF	TGCGCCAGCAGCCAAGAAGGGTCGGGACAAATGGAGACCCAGTACTTC
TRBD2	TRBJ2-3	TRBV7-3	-	CASSPGLAVDTQYF	TGTGCCAGCAGCCCTGGACTAGCAGTGGATACGCAGTATTTT
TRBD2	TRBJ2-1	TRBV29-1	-	CSVGTSGNSYNEQFF	TGCAGCGTGGGGACTAGCGGGAACTCCTACAATGAGCAGTTCTTC
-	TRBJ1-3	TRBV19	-	CASTSTGPLSGNTIYF	TGTGCCAGTACGTCAACCGGGCCCCTATCTGGAAACACCATATATTTT
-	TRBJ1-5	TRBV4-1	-	CASSQELGSNQPQHF	TGCGCCAGCAGCCAAGAGTTGGGGTCGAACCAGCCCCAGCATTTT
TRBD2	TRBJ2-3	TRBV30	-	CAWRRSGRGDTQYF	TGTGCCTGGAGGAGAAGCGGGAGAGGCGATACGCAGTATTTT
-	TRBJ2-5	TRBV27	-	CASSFSPGNLQETQYF	TGTGCCAGCAGTTTTAGTCCCGGGAACCTCCAAGAGACCCAGTACTTC
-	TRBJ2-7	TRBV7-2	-	CASSLRQEQYF	TGTGCCAGCAGCCTACGGCAGGAGCAGTACTTC
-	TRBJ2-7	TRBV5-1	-	CASSSAPSAPTTYEQYF	TGCGCCAGCAGCTCCGCCCCCAGCGCCCCGACTACCTACGAGCAGTACTTC
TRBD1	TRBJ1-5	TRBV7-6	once	CASSSRTGGTDQPQHF	TGTGCCAGCAGCTCCCGGACAGGGGGAACTGATCAGCCCCAGCATTTT
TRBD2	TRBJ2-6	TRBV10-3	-	CAISSLAGTSGANVLTF	TGTGCCATCAGTAGCCTAGCGGGGACCTCTGGGGCCAACGTCCTGACTTTC
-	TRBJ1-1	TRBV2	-	CASSDPGVGTEAFF	TGTGCCAGCAGTGATCCGGGAGTTGGGACTGAAGCTTTCTTT
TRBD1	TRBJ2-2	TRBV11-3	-	CASRRDRADTGELFF	TGTGCCAGCAGGCGGGACAGGGCGGACACCGGGGAGCTGTTTTTT
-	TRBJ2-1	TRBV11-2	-	CASSPRAGEQFF	TGTGCCAGCAGCCCAAGGGCTGGTGAGCAGTTCTTC
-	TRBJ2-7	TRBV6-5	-	CASSYRPWISYEQYF	TGTGCCAGCAGTTACAGACCCTGGATCTCCTACGAGCAGTACTTC
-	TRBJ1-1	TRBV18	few	CASSSQEQNTEAFF	TGTGCCAGCTCGTCACAGGAGCAGAACACTGAAGCTTTCTTT
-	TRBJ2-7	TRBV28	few	CASVRTGGPSSYEQYF	TGTGCCAGCGTGCGGACTGGCGGGCCGAGCTCCTACGAGCAGTACTTC
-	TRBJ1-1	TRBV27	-	CASSIRAGTEAFF	TGTGCCAGCAGTATCAGGGCCGGCACTGAAGCTTTCTTT
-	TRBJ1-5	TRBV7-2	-	CASRLDRGSNQPQHF	TGTGCCAGCAGACTGGACAGAGGTAGCAATCAGCCCCAGCATTTT
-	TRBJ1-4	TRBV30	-	CAWRIGTGEKLFF	TGTGCCTGGAGAATAGGGACGGGTGAAAAACTGTTTTTT
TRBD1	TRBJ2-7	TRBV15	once	CATSRPDRGSYEQYF	TGTGCCACCAGCAGACCGGACAGGGGGTCCTACGAGCAGTACTTC
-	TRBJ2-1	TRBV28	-	CASSLISSYNEQFF	TGTGCCAGCAGTTTGATTTCCTCCTACAATGAGCAGTTCTTC